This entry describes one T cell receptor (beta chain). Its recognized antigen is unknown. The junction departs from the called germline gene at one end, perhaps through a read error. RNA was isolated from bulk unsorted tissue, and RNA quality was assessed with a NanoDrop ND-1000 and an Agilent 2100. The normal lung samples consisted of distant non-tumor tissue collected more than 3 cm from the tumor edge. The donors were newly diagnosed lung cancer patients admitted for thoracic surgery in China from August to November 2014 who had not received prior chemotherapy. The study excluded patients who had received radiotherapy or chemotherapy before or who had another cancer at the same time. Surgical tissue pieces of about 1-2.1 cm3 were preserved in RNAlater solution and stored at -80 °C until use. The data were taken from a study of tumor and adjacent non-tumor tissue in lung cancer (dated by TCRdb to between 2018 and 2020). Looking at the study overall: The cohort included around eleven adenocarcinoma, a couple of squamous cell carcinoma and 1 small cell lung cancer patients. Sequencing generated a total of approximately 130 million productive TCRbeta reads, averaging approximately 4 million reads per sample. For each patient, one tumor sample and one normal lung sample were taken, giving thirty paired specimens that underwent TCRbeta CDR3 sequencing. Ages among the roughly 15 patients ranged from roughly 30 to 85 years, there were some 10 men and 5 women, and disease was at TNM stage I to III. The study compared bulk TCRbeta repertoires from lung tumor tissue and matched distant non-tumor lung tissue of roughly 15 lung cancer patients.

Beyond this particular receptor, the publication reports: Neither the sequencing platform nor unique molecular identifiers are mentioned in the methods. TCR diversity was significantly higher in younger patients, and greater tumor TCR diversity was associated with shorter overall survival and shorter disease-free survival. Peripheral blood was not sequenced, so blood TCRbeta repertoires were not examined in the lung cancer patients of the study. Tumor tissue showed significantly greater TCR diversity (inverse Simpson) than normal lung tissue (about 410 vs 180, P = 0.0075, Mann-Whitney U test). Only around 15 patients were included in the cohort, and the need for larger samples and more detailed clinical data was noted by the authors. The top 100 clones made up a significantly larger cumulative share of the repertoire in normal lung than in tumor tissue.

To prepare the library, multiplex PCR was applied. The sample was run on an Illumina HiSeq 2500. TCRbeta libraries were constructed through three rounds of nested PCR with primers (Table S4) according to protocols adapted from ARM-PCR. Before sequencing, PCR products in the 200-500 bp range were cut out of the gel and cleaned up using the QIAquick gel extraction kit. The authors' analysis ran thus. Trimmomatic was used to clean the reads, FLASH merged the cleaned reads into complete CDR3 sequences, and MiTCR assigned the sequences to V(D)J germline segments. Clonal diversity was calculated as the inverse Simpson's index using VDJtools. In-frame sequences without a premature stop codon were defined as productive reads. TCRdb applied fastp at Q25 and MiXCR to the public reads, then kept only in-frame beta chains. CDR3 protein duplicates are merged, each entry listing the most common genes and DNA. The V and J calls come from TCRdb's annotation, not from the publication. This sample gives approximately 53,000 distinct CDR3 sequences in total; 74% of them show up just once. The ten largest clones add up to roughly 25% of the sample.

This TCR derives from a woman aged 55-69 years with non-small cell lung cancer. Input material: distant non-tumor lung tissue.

The DNA reads as follows: TGTGCCAGCAGTGAACGGGGACAGGGGGTCGTGGGCAAAATCATTCAGTACTTC. Its product reads: CASSERGQGVVGKIIQYF. The rearranged chain carries TRBV6-1 and TRBJ2-4; TRBD1 lines up with 11 middle nucleotides. CDR1 MNHNS and CDR2 SASEGT were looked up in the germline V gene. The CDR3 holds 18 amino acids from the cysteine to the phenylalanine. Left in the record is the CDR3 DNA by itself, 54 bases read in frame from the first base.